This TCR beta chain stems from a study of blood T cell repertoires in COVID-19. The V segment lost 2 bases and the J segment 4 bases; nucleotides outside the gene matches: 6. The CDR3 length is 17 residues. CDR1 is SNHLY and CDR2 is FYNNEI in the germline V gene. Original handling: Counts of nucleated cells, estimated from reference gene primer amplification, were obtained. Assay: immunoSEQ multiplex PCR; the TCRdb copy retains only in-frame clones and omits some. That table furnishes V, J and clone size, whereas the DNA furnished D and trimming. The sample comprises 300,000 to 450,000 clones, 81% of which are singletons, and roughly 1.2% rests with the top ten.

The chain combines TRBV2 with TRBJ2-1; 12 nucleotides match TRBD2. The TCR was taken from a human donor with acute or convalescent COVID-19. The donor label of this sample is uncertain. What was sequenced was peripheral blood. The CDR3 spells CASSELAGGPGYNEQFF. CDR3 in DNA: TGTGCCAGCAGTGAACTAGCGGGAGGGCCGGGTTACAATGAGCAGTTCTTC.